The clone carrying this TCR beta chain was seen once. Its antigen is currently unknown. This record comes from a study of T cell responses to AZD1222 COVID-19 vaccine. On the study more broadly: Timing groups of about 4 and about 12 weeks for second doses were pooled. Broader study findings: Most donors were white British, females outnumbered males, and clonal diversity was possibly underestimated.

Only in-frame clones appear in the TCRdb table, and some are missing; sequencing was by immunoSEQ multiplex PCR. The sample holds 150,000 to 200,000 clones; about 89% are singletons and the top ten take under 2%. CDR1 and CDR2 from the germline V gene are LNHDA and SQIVND (reference sequence). V shed 1 base and J shed 3 bases, with 4 bases lying between them. The CDR3 covers 13 residues. The chain recombines TRBV19 with TRBJ1-5; D remains unclear. This TCR was sampled from an adult in good health. The starting material was peripheral blood, obtained on day 0 of AZD1222 vaccination. CDR3 amino acids: CASSIGYNQPQHF. CDR3 DNA sequence: TGTGCCAGTAGTATAGGGTACAATCAGCCCCAGCATTTT.